Following are 2 T cell receptor beta chains from one sample sequenced in a study of T-cell reconstitution after alpha-beta-depleted transplantation in children. Unique molecular identifiers tagged the TCRbeta library. Each CDR3 protein gets one entry after TCRdb re-called the PCR reads with MiXCR. The table lists 200,000 to 300,000 distinct CDR3 sequences, around 12% of them singletons. Sequencing was performed on PBMCs from the stem cell graft donor, taken from the stem cell graft. The receptors come from a human donor who donated a stem cell graft to a child with acute lymphoblastic leukemia.

In regard to this clonotype: Since a much larger clone is just one base distant, this may be a read error. This chain connects TRBV10-3 to TRBJ1-6; no definite D call. This CDR3 is 14 amino acids long. CDR1 and CDR2 (germline): ENHRY, SYGVKD. V was pared by 6 bases and J by 9 bases, with 15 bases between. Written as DNA, the CDR3 is TGTGCCATCAGAGCCGACCTGCGGACTTCACCCCTCCACTTT. It is translated as CAIRADLRTSPLHF.

This clonotype was found many times. The chain combines TRBV28 with TRBJ1-1, with D possibly matching TRBD1 (5 bases). CDR1 and CDR2 (germline): MDHEN, SYDVKM. The CDR3 runs to 17 residues. The V end lost 2 bases, the J end lost 5 bases, and 21 bases lay between the germline ends. The CDR3 DNA follows: TGTGCCAGCAGTTTACTTTTTGTTGATCGGGGCCGGACTGAAGCTTTCTTT. Translated: CASSLLFVDRGRTEAFF.